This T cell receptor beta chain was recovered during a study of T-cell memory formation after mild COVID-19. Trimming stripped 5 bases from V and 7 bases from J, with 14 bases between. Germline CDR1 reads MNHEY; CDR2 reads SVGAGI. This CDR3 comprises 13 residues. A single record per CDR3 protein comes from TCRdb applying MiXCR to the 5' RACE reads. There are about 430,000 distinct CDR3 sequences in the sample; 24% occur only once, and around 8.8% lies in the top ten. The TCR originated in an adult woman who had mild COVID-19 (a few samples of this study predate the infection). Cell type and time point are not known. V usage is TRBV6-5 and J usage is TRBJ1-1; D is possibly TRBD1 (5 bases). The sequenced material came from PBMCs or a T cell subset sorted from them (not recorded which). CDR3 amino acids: CASSPHGDGEAFF. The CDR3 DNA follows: TGTGCCAGCAGTCCCCATGGGGACGGTGAAGCTTTCTTT.